This is a list of T cell receptor beta chains from one sample in a study of cytomegalovirus exposure and HLA in healthy donors. Data came from immunoSEQ multiplex PCR; TCRdb stores just in-frame clones and leaves some out. Of roughly 97,000 clones listed, roughly 79% are singletons. The sample was PBMCs. Receptors originate from a man in his sixties in good health and CMV-seropositive. CDR3s include the opening cysteine and the closing phenylalanine or tryptophan. Fields, in order: J gene, V gene, CDR3 protein.

J: TRBJ2-5
V: TRBV27
CDR3: CASSRTYQETQYF

J: TRBJ2-1
V: TRBV11-2
CDR3: CASTLERVHEQFF

J: TRBJ2-5
V: TRBV5-1
CDR3: CASRPGGPQETQYF

J: TRBJ1-6
V: TRBV6-5
CDR3: CASRPGQGGRSPLHF

J: TRBJ2-7
V: TRBV10-1
CDR3: CASSELGGGYEQYF

J: TRBJ1-5
V: TRBV5-6
CDR3: CASSLDRDQPQHF

J: TRBJ2-7
V: TRBV28
CDR3: CASSTPASGGSYEQYF

J: TRBJ2-3
V: TRBV9
CDR3: CASSVGSGGGARTDTQYF

J: TRBJ2-3
V: TRBV18
CDR3: CASSPGSGDTQYF

J: TRBJ2-3
V: TRBV6-4
CDR3: CASSASGGADTQYF

J: TRBJ2-5
V: TRBV5-1
CDR3: CASSQNGDQETQYF

J: TRBJ1-1
V: TRBV27
CDR3: CASTPGGLNTEAFF

J: TRBJ2-5
V: TRBV7-9
CDR3: CASSPAAGGQETQYF

J: NA
V: TRBV2
CDR3: CASSEGGGALGEQYF

J: TRBJ2-3
V: TRBV10-3
CDR3: CAISDGGGARSTDTQYF

J: TRBJ1-1
V: TRBV7-3
CDR3: CASSRGMNTEAFF